One and the same sample provided the 13 T cell receptor beta chains below, sequenced in a study of neoadjuvant nivolumab and ipilimumab in lung cancer. Profiled with immunoSEQ multiplex PCR; TCRdb holds only in-frame clones, not every one. This sample has around 20,000 clones; more than 75% occur once, and the top ten carry about 6.6%. The input for sequencing was tumor tissue, taken after neoadjuvant nivolumab, alone or with ipilimumab, at or shortly before surgery. The receptors here all came from an adult with non-small cell lung cancer.

This clone was seen only a few times. The rearrangement joins TRBV19 to TRBJ2-7; 7 bases fit TRBD2. Germline-derived CDR1 and CDR2 are LNHDA and SQIVND (reference sequence). The ends lost 4 bases at V and 4 bases at J; junction bases unmatched: 10. The CDR3 has 15 amino acids. The CDR3 loop is CASSTSSGQTYEQYF. The CDR3 DNA reads TGTGCCAGTAGTACAAGTAGCGGGCAAACATACGAGCAGTACTTC.

V usage is TRBV10-2 and J usage is TRBJ1-1; tentatively, D is TRBD1 (6 bases). The germline V and J ends were trimmed by 5 bases and 4 bases, with 17 bases remaining between them. The CDR3 totals 15 residues. The germline CDR1 and CDR2 sequences are WSHSY and SAAADI. The CDR3 region has the DNA TGCGCCAGCAGTAGGACAGCTGAGGCGGGCACTGAAGCTTTCTTT. This sequence encodes CASSRTAEAGTEAFF.

V is TRBV2 and J is TRBJ1-1; the D is unclear. Germline CDR1 SNHLY, CDR2 FYNNEI. The CDR3 is 13 amino acids. Trimming took 5 bases from V and 6 from J, leaving 13 bases between them. CDR3 in DNA: TGTGCCAGCAGTTATGATCCGGGCTCTGAAGCTTTCTTT. This codes for CASSYDPGSEAFF.

The chain joins TRBV5-1 to TRBJ1-1; D not certain. Trimming left V 4 bases short and J 3 bases short, with 10 bases between. Germline CDR1 and CDR2: SGHRS and YFSETQ. The CDR3 totals 13 residues. CDR3 bases: TGCGCCAGCAGCCGCTCCCGGGACACTGAAGCTTTCTTT. It translates to CASSRSRDTEAFF. The full variable domain, completed using reference TRBV5-1 and TRBJ1-1, is KAGVTQTPRYLIKTRGQQVTLSCSPISGHRSVSWYQQTPGQGLQFLFEYFSETQRNKGNFPGRFSGRQFSNSRSEMNVSTLELGDSALYLCASSRSRDTEAFFGQGTRLTVV.

This CDR3 is CASSLKRTQETQYF. CDR3 sequence (DNA): TGCGCCAGCAGCTTGAAACGGACCCAAGAGACCCAGTACTTC. J is TRBJ2-5 and V is TRBV5-1; D uncertain. The V and J ends lost 1 base and 1 base respectively, with 8 bases between them. Germline V gene sequence: CDR1 SGHRS, CDR2 YFSETQ. CDR3 length: 14 amino acids.

The chain combines TRBV19 with TRBJ2-3; D gene uncertain. Germline V gene lookup returns CDR1 LNHDA and CDR2 SQIVND (reference sequence). The V and J ends lost 2 bases and 7 bases respectively, with 10 bases between them. This CDR3 has 13 residues. CDR3 loop: CASSIRSAYTQYF. CDR3 sequence (DNA): TGTGCCAGTAGTATAAGGTCCGCCTATACGCAGTATTTT.

This clone is medium-sized (0.01 to 0.1%) by share. V and J are TRBV5-1 and TRBJ2-1; D might be TRBD2 (5 bases). The CDR3 length is 14 residues. The V gene's germline CDR1 is SGHRS and CDR2 YFSETQ. V lost 2 bases, J lost 3 bases, and 9 bases lay in between. The CDR3 loop is CASSFTGYYNEQFF. The CDR3 DNA is TGCGCCAGCAGCTTTACGGGGTACTACAATGAGCAGTTCTTC.

The V and J genes are TRBV9 and TRBJ1-1; no clear D. Germline lookup yields CDR1 SGDLS and CDR2 YYNGEE. CDR3 size: 14 residues. V shed 4 bases and J shed 4 bases, with 14 bases lying between them. The CDR3 here is CASSQTLGGTEAFF. The CDR3 DNA follows: TGTGCCAGCAGCCAGACTCTGGGCGGCACTGAAGCTTTCTTT.

This clone was observed once. V is TRBV5-5 and J is TRBJ2-7; TRBD2 matches 8 bases. This CDR3 contains 13 residues. The germline V gene encodes CDR1 SGHKS and CDR2 YYEKEE (reference sequence). CDR3 in DNA: TGTGCCAGCAGCTTTGACCAAAGACTAGCGCCGTCTGTA. It codes for CASSFDQRLAPSV.

This chain links TRBV5-1 with TRBJ2-2; D may be TRBD2 (6 bases). The CDR3 consists of 15 residues. The germline CDR1 and CDR2 sequences are SGHRS and YFSETQ. The V end lost 4 bases, the J end lost 0 bases, and 10 bases lay between the germline ends. The CDR3 nucleotides are TGCGCCAGCAGCATAAGCGGGCCGAACACCGGGGAGCTGTTTTTT. The encoded protein is CASSISGPNTGELFF.

The chain uses TRBV5-4 and TRBJ2-2, with D perhaps matching TRBD1 or TRBD2 (6 bases each). CDR1 and CDR2 from the germline V gene are SGHNT and YYREEE (reference sequence). Between the trimmed V and J ends, which lost 4 bases and 1 base, there was a span of 11 bases. The CDR3 consists of 15 residues. Here the CDR3 DNA reads TGTGCCAGCAGCCCACAGGGACTGAACACCGGGGAGCTGTTTTTT. It is translated as CASSPQGLNTGELFF.

This sequence joins TRBV9 and TRBJ2-1, with 8 positions matching TRBD2. Germline V gene data show CDR1 as SGDLS and CDR2 as YYNGEE. V gave up 3 bases and J gave up 10 bases; unmatched junction bases: 6. This CDR3 contains 13 residues. This chain's CDR3 is CASSASGQGEQFF. CDR3 coding DNA: TGTGCCAGCAGCGCTAGCGGGCAAGGGGAGCAGTTCTTC.

The rearrangement links TRBV5-1 to TRBJ1-4, with 7 bases identical to TRBD1. CDR3 length: 14 residues. Germline CDR1 and CDR2: SGHRS and YFSETQ. V lost 4 bases and J lost 5; bases outside the gene matches: 5. As DNA, the CDR3 is TGCGCCAGCAGCCGGGACAGCCCGAATGAAAAACTGTTTTTT. Translating gives CASSRDSPNEKLFF.